These 26 T cell receptor beta chains were all obtained from the same sample, sequenced in a study of T cell responses to AZD1222 COVID-19 vaccine. Assay used: immunoSEQ multiplex PCR; TCRdb lists only in-frame clones, some missing. The table has 150,000 to 180,000 clones, about 88% seen once. The source was peripheral blood, collected on day 0 of AZD1222 vaccination. These receptors all come from an adult in good health.

V gene TRBV5-8 combines with J gene TRBJ2-2, with TRBD1 matching over 9 bases. V lost 5 bases and J lost 4; bases outside the gene matches: 15. From germline, CDR1 is SGHTS and CDR2 YDEGEE. This CDR3 is 18 amino acids long. The CDR3 DNA reads as TGTGCCAGCAGTTCCGGCCGTAGGACAGGGGATTCCACCGGGGAGCTGTTTTTT. This sequence encodes CASSSGRRTGDSTGELFF. Combining the CDR3 with reference TRBV5-8 and TRBJ2-2 gives the whole variable domain EAGVTQSPTHLIKTRGQQATLRCSPISGHTSVYWYQQALGLGLQFLLWYDEGEERNRGNFPPRFSGRQFPNYSSELNVNALELEDSALYLCASSSGRRTGDSTGELFFGEGSRLTVL.

The rearrangement joins TRBV19 to TRBJ1-5; no reliable D call. The CDR3 has 15 amino acids. The ends were cut back, 11 bases at V and 2 bases at J, with 19 bases in the middle. The germline V gene encodes CDR1 LNHDA and CDR2 SQIVND (reference sequence). The DNA for the CDR3 is TGTGCCTCCAACCTTCGACACTCGGGCAATCAGCCCCAGCATTTT. Encoded protein: CASNLRHSGNQPQHF.

The chain links TRBV19 to TRBJ1-5, with unresolved D. Trimming removed 6 bases from V and 1 base from J, with 7 bases in between. The CDR3 length is 13 residues. Germline values: CDR1 LNHDA, CDR2 SQIVND (reference sequence). The CDR3 DNA follows: TGTGCCAGTAGCAGGTGGAGCAATCAGCCCCAGCATTTT. Translating it yields CASSRWSNQPQHF. The full variable domain, its missing parts supplied by reference TRBV19 and TRBJ1-5, is DGGITQSPKYLFRKEGQNVTLSCEQNLNHDAMYWYRQDPGQGLRLIYYSQIVNDFQKGDIAEGYSVSREKKESFPLTVTSAQKNPTAFYLCASSRWSNQPQHFGDGTRLSIL.

The chain joins TRBV4-1 to TRBJ2-3, with TRBD2 matching over 16 bases. Germline CDR1 is MGHRA and CDR2 is YSYEKL. V lost 6 bases to trimming and J lost 7 bases; unmatched junction nucleotides: 4. The CDR3 has 15 residues. The CDR3 region has the DNA TGCGCCAGCAGGGGGACTAGCGGGGGGGCTCATACGCAGTATTTT. Translating gives CASRGTSGGAHTQYF.

This rearrangement joins TRBV5-1 to TRBJ1-2; TRBD1 matches at 12 bases. Per germline, CDR1 SGHRS and CDR2 YFSETQ. CDR3 length: 14 amino acids. Unmatched junction bases numbered 3, after V lost 5 bases and J lost 4 bases. CDR3 coding DNA: TGCGCCAGCAGGGGGACAGGGGGCGCCTATGGCTACACCTTC. It is translated as CASRGTGGAYGYTF.

The V gene is TRBV28, the J gene TRBJ1-2; D not certain. Germline V CDR1 and CDR2: MDHEN, SYDVKM. The CDR3 length is 14 residues. V lost 3 bases and J lost 7, with 15 bases in between. In DNA, the CDR3 is TGTGCCAGCAGTTTCCTTTTAGGACGGATTGGCTACACCTTC. It encodes CASSFLLGRIGYTF.

The chain is built from TRBV28 and TRBJ1-6; D not resolved. Trimming shortened V by 6 bases and J by 10 bases, and 16 bases separated the two germline ends. The CDR3 runs to 14 residues. The V gene's germline CDR1 is MDHEN and CDR2 SYDVKM. CDR3 DNA sequence: TGTGCCAGCAGCCCCCCGGAGAGAGGCTCACCCCTCCACTTT. Translation gives CASSPPERGSPLHF.

The CDR3, as DNA: TGTGCCAGCAGCTTTCGAGGGAGGCGCACTGAAGCTTTCTTT. This translates into CASSFRGRRTEAFF. The gene calls are TRBV11-2 and TRBJ1-1; D is uncertain. Germline CDR1 is SGHAT and CDR2 is FQNNGV. The V gene lost 3 bases and the J gene lost 4 bases, with 12 bases spanning the gap. This CDR3 has 14 residues.

The V call is TRBV7-9, the J call TRBJ1-1; D is uncertain. The length of the CDR3 is 13 residues. With 4 bases removed from V and 5 bases from J, the gap between germline ends came to 11 bases. Looked up from germline, CDR1 is SEHNR and CDR2 is FQNEAQ (reference sequence). DNA for the CDR3: TGTGCCAGCAGCTCCAATGAGGGTACTGAAGCTTTCTTT. Amino acids: CASSSNEGTEAFF.

The V call is TRBV23-1, the J call TRBJ1-4; D call uncertain. TRBV23-1 is assigned to the ORF class and has an uncertain function. This CDR3 is 15 amino acids long. Trimming removed 3 bases at V and 7 bases at J, with 15 bases between. The CDR3 DNA reads TGCGCCAGCAGTCACCCCCCGGGGATCGTTGAAAAACTGTTTTTT. Its protein product is CASSHPPGIVEKLFF.

This clone has only one observation. This rearrangement joins TRBV6-2 or TRBV6-3 to TRBJ1-1, with D possibly TRBD1 on 5 matching bases. V was shortened by 2 bases and J by 4 bases, with 14 bases between the two germline ends. CDR1 is MNHEY and CDR2 is SVGEGT in the germline V gene. The CDR3 consists of 15 residues. The CDR3 is CASSYLRGMGTEAFF. CDR3 sequence (DNA): TGTGCCAGCAGTTACCTTAGGGGAATGGGCACTGAAGCTTTCTTT.

The chain is built from TRBV5-5 and TRBJ2-3, with a possible D match to TRBD1 (6 bases). V lost 5 bases to trimming and J lost 2 bases, with 15 bases between them. The CDR3 extends over 15 amino acids. The germline CDR1 and CDR2 sequences are SGHKS and YYEKEE (reference sequence). This CDR3 is CASSFRDTHTDTQYF. The CDR3 bases are TGTGCCAGCAGTTTCCGGGACACCCACACAGATACGCAGTATTTT.

As for this clone: In the same sample, other DNA sequences code for this CDR3. The CDR3 region is CASSFGGNTEAFF. CDR3 DNA: TGCGCCAGCAGCTTCGGGGGGAACACTGAAGCTTTCTTT. The chain recombines TRBV5-1 with TRBJ1-1; possibly TRBD1 for D (5 bases). Trimming removed 2 bases from V and 1 base from J, with 6 bases in between. Germline V gene sequence: CDR1 SGHRS, CDR2 YFSETQ. The CDR3 spans 13 residues. Using reference TRBV5-1 and TRBJ1-1 for the parts outside the CDR3, the full variable domain is KAGVTQTPRYLIKTRGQQVTLSCSPISGHRSVSWYQQTPGQGLQFLFEYFSETQRNKGNFPGRFSGRQFSNSRSEMNVSTLELGDSALYLCASSFGGNTEAFFGQGTRLTVV.

This clone came up once. This sequence joins TRBV11-2 and TRBJ1-6, with D possibly being TRBD1 (5 bases). V lost 6 bases to trimming and J lost 0 bases, with 12 bases between them. Germline V lookup: CDR1 SGHAT, CDR2 FQNNGV. CDR3 length: 16 amino acids. The CDR3 coding sequence is TGTGCCAGCAGTATTCAGGGTTTCTCCTATAATTCACCCCTCCACTTT. Translating it yields CASSIQGFSYNSPLHF. The variable domain in full, completed from reference TRBV11-2 and TRBJ1-6, reads EAGVAQSPRYKIIEKRQSVAFWCNPISGHATLYWYQQILGQGPKLLIQFQNNGVVDDSQLPKDRFSAERLKGVDSTLKIQPAKLEDSAVYLCASSIQGFSYNSPLHFGNGTRLTVT.

The chain uses TRBV15 and TRBJ2-5; D remains ambiguous. The CDR3 is 15 amino acids. V was trimmed by 3 bases and J by 3 bases, leaving 14 bases between them. Germline-derived CDR1 and CDR2 are LNHNV and YYDKDF (reference sequence). In DNA, the CDR3 is TGTGCCACCAGCAGCCTCAGTCCCTTGGAAGAGACCCAGTACTTC. It is translated as CATSSLSPLEETQYF.

This clone was observed a handful of times. J is TRBJ1-3 and V is TRBV3-1 (or the pseudogene TRBV3-2); unclear D gene. With 1 base removed from V and 1 base from J, the gap between germline ends came to 5 bases. The germline CDR1 and CDR2 sequences are LGHDT and YNNKEL (reference sequence). The CDR3 extends over 14 amino acids. CDR3 sequence (DNA): TGTGCCAGCAGCCAAGGACCTTCTGGAAACACCATATATTTT. Its protein product is CASSQGPSGNTIYF.

This clone was seen once. This rearrangement joins TRBV5-1 to TRBJ2-7; 9 bases align to TRBD1. Unmatched junction bases numbered 15, after V lost 4 bases and J lost 4 bases. Germline loops: CDR1 SGHRS, CDR2 YFSETQ. The length of the CDR3 is 17 residues. In DNA form, the CDR3 reads TGCGCCAGCAGCAAGACAGGGGGGGATCTCGGACGGTACGAGCAGTACTTC. Translation gives CASSKTGGDLGRYEQYF.

This clone appeared a single time. V is TRBV11-2 and J is TRBJ2-7; 8 positions agree with TRBD2. The CDR3 runs to 14 residues. Germline V CDR1 and CDR2: SGHAT, FQNNGV. Germline trimming cut 5 bases from V and 0 bases from J; bases unmatched to any gene: 3. CDR3 DNA sequence: TGTGCCAGCAGCGCGGGGGGCAGCTCCTACGAGCAGTACTTC. Translating it yields CASSAGGSSYEQYF.

This clone occurred a few times. The chain employs TRBV19 and TRBJ1-1; unclear D gene. Trimming shortened V by 8 bases and J by 0 bases, and 10 bases separated the two germline ends. The CDR3 is 13 amino acids. Germline CDR1 and CDR2: LNHDA and SQIVND (reference sequence). The CDR3 loop reads CASGTVVNTEAFF. The CDR3 DNA reads TGTGCCAGTGGTACGGTAGTGAACACTGAAGCTTTCTTT.

J is TRBJ2-3 and V is TRBV7-9; 12 bases map to TRBD1. Unmatched junction bases numbered 7, after V lost 5 bases and J lost 4 bases. The CDR3 sequence is 16 residues long. Germline V gene data show CDR1 as SEHNR and CDR2 as FQNEAQ (reference sequence). CDR3: CASSPGDRGQADTQYF. CDR3 DNA: TGTGCCAGCAGCCCGGGGGACAGGGGGCAGGCAGATACGCAGTATTTT.

The gene calls are TRBV6-5 and TRBJ1-2; D remains unclear. The CDR3 sequence is 14 residues long. Trimming took 7 bases from V and 0 from J, leaving 12 bases between them. CDR1 is MNHEY and CDR2 is SVGAGI in the germline V gene. The CDR3 spells CASILKGTNYGYTF. CDR3 nucleotides: TGTGCCAGCATCCTAAAAGGGACTAACTATGGCTACACCTTC.

CDR3 loop: CASSQSNEQFF. The DNA of the CDR3 is TGTGCCAGTAGTCAGAGCAATGAGCAGTTCTTC. The V call is TRBV19, the J call TRBJ2-1; D is uncertain. The V end was cut by 5 bases, the J end by 6 bases, with 5 bases between. From germline, CDR1 is LNHDA and CDR2 SQIVND (reference sequence). CDR3 length: 11 amino acids.

This clone occurred a few times. This sequence joins TRBV18 and TRBJ2-1, with a tentative D call TRBD2 (5 bases). The V end lost 4 bases, the J end lost 4 bases, and 20 bases lay between the germline ends. This CDR3 has 17 residues. CDR1 and CDR2 (germline): KGHSH, LQKENI. CDR3 nucleotide sequence: TGTGCCAGCTCACACCAGTCCCCGGGCGAGGGTTACAATGAGCAGTTCTTC. Protein sequence: CASSHQSPGEGYNEQFF.

This sequence joins TRBV5-4 and TRBJ2-7; the D is unclear. The length of the CDR3 is 11 residues. Trimming took 4 bases from V and 3 from J, leaving 5 bases between them. Germline lookup yields CDR1 SGHNT and CDR2 YYREEE (reference sequence). CDR3 in DNA: TGTGCCAGCAGCCTAAACTACGAGCAGTACTTC. Translation gives CASSLNYEQYF.

J is TRBJ1-1 and V is TRBV7-2; TRBD1 is a possible D gene (5 bases). Germline CDR1 SGHTA, CDR2 FQGNSA. The CDR3 length is 17 residues. Trimming left V 6 bases short and J 4 bases short, with 24 bases between. The CDR3 sequence is CASSLHRLQVGITEAFF. CDR3 bases: TGTGCCAGCAGTCTACACAGGCTTCAAGTTGGGATCACTGAAGCTTTCTTT.

The rearrangement links TRBV23-1 to TRBJ1-2; no clear D gene. TRBV23-1 is an open reading frame, and its role is uncertain. V lost 0 bases and J lost 4, with 9 bases in between. The CDR3 has 14 amino acids. The CDR3 DNA follows: TGCGCCAGCAGTCAATCGTACAGACCCTATGGCTACACCTTC. It codes for CASSQSYRPYGYTF.